The 32 T cell receptor beta chains below all came from one sample that was sequenced in a study of T cells in Graves' hyperthyroidism and ophthalmopathy. RNA transcripts provided the source from which TCR beta CDR3 regions were amplified. TCR CDR3 regions were first amplified by RT-PCR with HTBI primers. TCRdb called the multiplex PCR reads again in MiXCR, with one record for every CDR3 protein. The sample lists approximately 530,000 distinct CDR3 sequences, just under 20% occurring once. Material for sequencing was blood. The source of these receptors is a middle-aged man with Graves' ophthalmopathy.

The chain combines TRBV30 with TRBJ2-1; 7 positions agree with TRBD1. Germline CDR1 GTSNPN, CDR2 SVGIG (reference sequence). V trimming: 0 bases; J trimming: 15 bases; junction bases outside the gene matches: 5. This CDR3 is built from 11 residues. The CDR3 here is CAWSVEGAAFF. The DNA of the CDR3 is TGTGCCTGGAGTGTAGAGGGGGCCGCGTTCTTC.

Only a few counts were recorded for this clonotype. The chain couples TRBV27 to TRBJ1-6; D not certain. This CDR3 comprises 14 residues. The ends were cut back, 6 bases at V and 6 bases at J, with 12 bases in the middle. Germline V gene lookup returns CDR1 MNHEY and CDR2 SMNVEV (reference sequence). The CDR3 region has the DNA TGTGCCAGCAGCCAGGACGGTTTTAATTCACCCCTCCACTTT. This translates into CASSQDGFNSPLHF.

This clonotype was recorded a few times. The rearrangement links TRBV11-2 to TRBJ2-4, with D unresolved. V was trimmed by 5 bases and J by 0 bases, leaving 20 bases between them. In germline, CDR1 is SGHAT, CDR2 FQNNGV. The CDR3 length is 18 residues. The CDR3 loop reads CASSAPESKGRAKNIQYF. CDR3 DNA sequence: TGTGCCAGCAGCGCTCCGGAGTCTAAAGGGCGAGCCAAAAACATTCAGTACTTC.

The chain has TRBV6-2 or TRBV6-3 and TRBJ1-5; D is ambiguous. Germline V gives CDR1 MNHEY, CDR2 SVGEGT. This CDR3 has 16 amino acids. V shed 0 bases and J shed 3 bases, with 12 bases lying between them. The CDR3 nucleotides are TGTGCCAGCAGTTACTCCCTTTCGCGGAACAATCAGCCCCAGCATTTT. Protein product: CASSYSLSRNNQPQHF.

This chain uses TRBV29-1 with TRBJ2-1; no reliable D call. CDR3 length: 13 residues. Looked up from germline, CDR1 is SQVTM and CDR2 is ANQGSEA. Trimming left V 3 bases short and J 6 bases short, with 12 bases between. CDR3 sequence reads: CSVDEAGFNEQFF. The CDR3 DNA is TGCAGCGTTGATGAGGCAGGCTTCAATGAGCAGTTCTTC.

As concerns this clonotype: The junction shows a germline mismatch at one end, possibly a read error. The rearrangement links TRBV3-1 to TRBJ2-6, with unresolved D. CDR3 length: 17 amino acids. Looked up from germline, CDR1 is LGHDT and CDR2 is YNNKEL (reference sequence). CDR3 amino acids: CAGSQDVGDSGANVLTF. The DNA for the CDR3 is TGTGCCGGCAGCCAAGATGTCGGAGACTCTGGGGCCAACGTCCTGACTTTC.

The sample holds many counts of this clonotype. The rearrangement joins TRBV11-2 to TRBJ2-1; TRBD2 agrees at 13 bases. In germline, CDR1 is SGHAT, CDR2 FQNNGV. With 7 bases clipped from V and 12 bases from J, the junction kept 15 bases outside the gene matches. The CDR3 sequence is 16 residues long. The CDR3 DNA reads as TGTGCCAGCACCTCCGCGGGGACTAGCGGGGAGCACGGGCAGTTCTTC. Its protein is CASTSAGTSGEHGQFF.

This clonotype came up a few times. The chain employs TRBV4-1 and TRBJ2-7; D call uncertain. Trimming shortened V by 3 bases and J by 7 bases, and 16 bases separated the two germline ends. Germline values: CDR1 MGHRA, CDR2 YSYEKL. The CDR3 runs 14 residues. The CDR3 DNA follows: TGCGCCAGCAGCCAGGCGACTGGCCTAGGGGAGCAGTACTTC. Amino acids: CASSQATGLGEQYF.

This clonotype was detected many times. J is TRBJ1-5 and V is TRBV20-1; D is perhaps TRBD1 (5 bases). V gave up 7 bases and J gave up 2 bases, with 15 bases separating them. CDR3 length: 14 residues. From germline, CDR1 is DFQATT and CDR2 SNEGSKA (reference sequence). In nucleotides, the CDR3 is TGCAGTGGTCGGCTGGGGGGTGGCAATCAGCCCCAGCATTTT. Amino acid sequence: CSGRLGGGNQPQHF.

This clonotype was seen at least ten times. The CDR3 DNA reads TGTGCCAGCAGTCCCGGGACTAGTGTGGAGACCCAGTACTTC. Encoded protein: CASSPGTSVETQYF. The V and J genes are TRBV2 and TRBJ2-5, with TRBD2 matching over 8 bases. CDR3 size: 14 residues. V lost 5 bases and J lost 5; bases outside the gene matches: 7. Germline V CDR1 and CDR2: SNHLY, FYNNEI.

This clonotype was seen more than once but under ten times. The V call is TRBV28, the J call TRBJ2-5, with TRBD2 identical over 9 bases. The trim removed 5 bases at V and 4 bases at J, leaving 17 bases unmatched. The CDR3 covers 18 residues. Looked up from germline, CDR1 is MDHEN and CDR2 is SYDVKM. Written as DNA, the CDR3 is TGTGCCAGCAGTGGGACGGCGGGAGGGCCGGGGGTCTCAGAGACCCAGTACTTC. It is translated as CASSGTAGGPGVSETQYF.

The chain couples TRBV19 to TRBJ1-1; no firm D call. Germline V CDR1 and CDR2: LNHDA, SQIVND (reference sequence). The CDR3 loop spans 14 amino acids. Trimming removed 7 bases at V and 1 base at J, with 13 bases between. CDR3 amino acids: CASTWAAQNTEAFF. DNA for the CDR3: TGTGCCAGTACGTGGGCAGCTCAGAACACTGAAGCTTTCTTT.

The rearrangement links TRBV5-1 to TRBJ1-6; no definite D call. This CDR3 is built from 16 residues. V was clipped by 4 bases and J by 5 bases, with 16 bases between them. Germline CDR1 SGHRS, CDR2 YFSETQ. CDR3 sequence: CASSMEGRGDNSPLHF. DNA of the CDR3: TGCGCCAGCAGCATGGAGGGCCGCGGGGATAATTCACCCCTCCACTTT.

The rearrangement uses TRBV5-8 and TRBJ1-1, with D uncertain. The V and J ends lost 1 base and 0 bases respectively, with 7 bases between them. This CDR3 has 14 residues. Germline V lookup: CDR1 SGHTS, CDR2 YDEGEE. Here the CDR3 DNA reads TGTGCCAGCAGCTTGCCGGTGATGAACACTGAAGCTTTCTTT. Translated, it gives CASSLPVMNTEAFF. The full variable domain, its missing parts supplied by reference TRBV5-8 and TRBJ1-1, is EAGVTQSPTHLIKTRGQQATLRCSPISGHTSVYWYQQALGLGLQFLLWYDEGEERNRGNFPPRFSGRQFPNYSSELNVNALELEDSALYLCASSLPVMNTEAFFGQGTRLTVV.

The table lists this clonotype with a count of one. The V gene is TRBV7-6, the J gene TRBJ2-1; D is possibly TRBD1 (5 bases). With 1 base removed from V and 6 bases from J, the gap between germline ends came to 13 bases. The CDR3 totals 15 residues. Germline CDR1 SGHVS, CDR2 FNYEAQ. This CDR3 reads CASSLEGPRRNEQFF. In DNA form, the CDR3 reads TGTGCCAGCAGCTTAGAGGGGCCACGGCGCAATGAGCAGTTCTTC.

The V call is TRBV4-1, the J call TRBJ2-1; 11 nucleotides align to TRBD2. The germline V gene encodes CDR1 MGHRA and CDR2 YSYEKL. Trimming took 4 bases from V and 4 from J; bases not matched to a gene: 6. The length of the CDR3 is 16 residues. CDR3 in DNA: TGCGCCAGCAGCCCCCAACTAGCGGGAGAGTACAATGAGCAGTTCTTC. Translating it yields CASSPQLAGEYNEQFF.

The chain is built from TRBV5-4 and TRBJ2-1; 8 bases are shared with TRBD1. This CDR3 has 15 residues. Trimming cost V 0 bases and J 8 bases; bases outside gene matches: 7. CDR1 and CDR2 from the germline V gene are SGHNT and YYREEE (reference sequence). CDR3 amino acids: CASSLGQGAFDEQFF. The CDR3 nucleotides read TGTGCCAGCAGCTTGGGTCAGGGGGCATTCGATGAGCAGTTCTTC.

In this sample, this clonotype turned up many times. The rearrangement links TRBV7-2 to TRBJ2-7; possibly TRBD1 or TRBD2 for D (5 bases each). Germline CDR1 is SGHTA and CDR2 is FQGNSA. This CDR3 contains 15 residues. Trimming left V 4 bases short and J 1 base short, with 14 bases between. As DNA, the CDR3 is TGTGCCAGCAGCTACGACCGGGACCCATCCTACGAGCAGTACTTC. Translation: CASSYDRDPSYEQYF.

This clonotype was observed many times. V and J are TRBV5-1 and TRBJ1-1, with D perhaps TRBD1 (5 bases). Germline V CDR1 and CDR2: SGHRS, YFSETQ. V lost 4 bases to trimming and J lost 3 bases, with 16 bases between them. CDR3 size: 15 residues. This CDR3 reads CASSPGPSRDTEAFF. In DNA form, the CDR3 reads TGCGCCAGCAGCCCGGGACCGAGTCGCGACACTGAAGCTTTCTTT.

V and J are TRBV14 and TRBJ2-7, with D maybe TRBD1 (6 bases). V gave up 0 bases and J gave up 2 bases, with 11 bases separating them. CDR3 length: 15 amino acids. The germline V gene has CDR1 SGHDN and CDR2 FVKESK. CDR3 nucleotide sequence: TGTGCCAGCAGCCAAGAAGAGACAGGCCCCTACGAGCAGTACTTC. Amino acid sequence: CASSQEETGPYEQYF.

There are many counts of this clonotype. This rearrangement joins TRBV12-3 or TRBV12-4 to TRBJ1-2; 8 nucleotides line up with TRBD1. With V trimmed by 3 bases and J by 3 bases, 15 bases remained unmatched. The CDR3 loop spans 18 amino acids. The CDR3 DNA reads as TGTGCCAGCAGTTTGTACCCCCCCTTGGACAGGGAGGACTATGGCTACACCTTC. This translates into CASSLYPPLDREDYGYTF.

There are many counts of this clonotype. The chain carries TRBV7-9 and TRBJ2-3, with TRBD2 matching 11 bases. Losses at the gene ends were 5 bases for V and 2 bases for J; bases not matched to a gene: 3. The CDR3 is 15 amino acids. CDR1 is SEHNR, CDR2 FQNEAQ, per germline (reference sequence). CDR3 amino acids: CASSPGLADTDTQYF. CDR3 sequence (DNA): TGTGCCAGCAGCCCGGGACTAGCGGACACAGATACGCAGTATTTT.

J is TRBJ1-1 and V is TRBV25-1; 7 nucleotides agree with TRBD1. Germline-derived CDR1 and CDR2 are MGHDK and SYGVNS. The CDR3 runs to 16 residues. The J segment lost 0 bases and the V segment lost 5 bases, leaving 9 bases of the junction unmatched. The CDR3 sequence: CASSRRDRGMNTEAFF. CDR3 nucleotides: TGTGCCAGCAGTCGAAGGGACAGAGGAATGAACACTGAAGCTTTCTTT.

This clonotype has a handful of counts. The chain employs TRBV18 and TRBJ2-7; no firm D call. V shed 0 bases and J shed 2 bases, with 8 bases lying between them. The CDR3 is 14 amino acids. Germline lookup yields CDR1 KGHSH and CDR2 LQKENI. The CDR3 bases are TGTGCCAGCTCACCACCCCGGGTCCCCTACGAGCAGTACTTC. This gives the protein CASSPPRVPYEQYF. Combining the CDR3 with reference TRBV18 and TRBJ2-7 gives the whole variable domain NAGVMQNPRHLVRRRGQEARLRCSPMKGHSHVYWYRQLPEEGLKFMVYLQKENIIDESGMPKERFSAEFPKEGPSILRIQQVVRGDSAAYFCASSPPRVPYEQYFGPGTRLTVT.

This clonotype was seen a few times. V is TRBV28 and J is TRBJ2-2; a possible D gene is TRBD2 (6 bases). V was cut by 1 base and J by 4 bases, with 16 bases left in between. The CDR3 consists of 17 residues. From germline, CDR1 is MDHEN and CDR2 SYDVKM. The CDR3 loop reads CASSLLAVGSGTGELFF. The CDR3 nucleotides are TGTGCCAGCAGTTTATTAGCGGTAGGGAGCGGCACCGGGGAGCTGTTTTTT.

There are a few counts of this clonotype. V gene TRBV3-1 combines with J gene TRBJ2-7, with D perhaps being TRBD1 or TRBD2 (6 bases each). The CDR3 runs to 14 residues. Trimming stripped 9 bases from V and 0 bases from J, with 15 bases between. Germline values: CDR1 LGHDT, CDR2 YNNKEL (reference sequence). Here the CDR3 DNA reads TGTGCCAGTCAAGGGGGAGGTCGCTCCTACGAGCAGTACTTC. Amino acid sequence: CASQGGGRSYEQYF.

The rearrangement uses TRBV20-1 and TRBJ2-3; 8 bases are a match to TRBD2. Germline V gives CDR1 DFQATT, CDR2 SNEGSKA (reference sequence). The V segment lost 0 bases and the J segment 2 bases; nucleotides outside the gene matches: 7. CDR3 length equals 16 residues. This CDR3 reads CSARDLAGWHTDTQYF. CDR3 DNA: TGCAGTGCTAGAGACCTAGCGGGCTGGCACACAGATACGCAGTATTTT.

In this sample, this clonotype turned up many times. The V and J genes are TRBV7-2 and TRBJ2-3; 7 bases are shared with TRBD2. The CDR3 sequence is 16 residues long. Trimming cost V 1 base and J 4 bases; bases outside gene matches: 8. Germline V gene sequence: CDR1 SGHTA, CDR2 FQGNSA. CDR3 DNA sequence: TGTGCCAGCAGCTTAGTTGGCGGGGGAAGAGCAGATACGCAGTATTTT. Its translation: CASSLVGGGRADTQYF.

The J gene is TRBJ1-5, the V gene TRBV19; D perhaps matches TRBD1 (6 bases). Trimming pared 2 bases from V and 5 bases from J, leaving 10 bases between. The CDR3 contains 14 residues. CDR1 and CDR2 from the germline V gene are LNHDA and SQIVND (reference sequence). CDR3 amino acids: CASSIRDTYQPQHF. Here the CDR3 DNA reads TGTGCCAGTAGTATAAGGGACACTTATCAGCCCCAGCATTTT.

There are a few counts of this clonotype. The rearrangement joins TRBV12-3 or TRBV12-4 to TRBJ1-6; the match to TRBD1 covers 9 bases. V shed 5 bases, J shed 5 bases, and the junction held 10 bases outside the gene matches. CDR3 length: 17 residues. Written as DNA, the CDR3 is TGTGCCAGCAGTCAAAAAACAACAGGGGGCCATAATTCACCCCTCCACTTT. It yields the protein CASSQKTTGGHNSPLHF.

This clonotype showed up just a few times. V gene TRBV18 combines with J gene TRBJ2-3, with D perhaps TRBD2 (5 bases). Trimming cost V 3 bases and J 1 base, with 11 bases left between them. Germline V gene data show CDR1 as KGHSH and CDR2 as LQKENI. The CDR3 consists of 15 residues. CDR3: CASSPDYGGTDTQYF. In nucleotides, the CDR3 is TGTGCCAGCTCACCTGACTACGGCGGCACAGATACGCAGTATTTT.

The chain couples TRBV6-1 to TRBJ2-1; 8 bases align to TRBD1. This CDR3 has 17 amino acids. The germline V gene has CDR1 MNHNS and CDR2 SASEGT. J was trimmed by 5 bases and V by 6 bases; bases with no gene match: 15. The CDR3 here is CASRGAISGGADNEQFF. The DNA of the CDR3 is TGTGCCAGCAGAGGGGCCATATCAGGGGGCGCAGACAATGAGCAGTTCTTC.